A selection of T cell receptor beta chains follows, all from one sample in a study of cytomegalovirus exposure and HLA in healthy donors. TCRdb keeps only in-frame clones here, not all; method: immunoSEQ multiplex PCR. The sample lists roughly 120,000 clones; over 60% were seen once. The source material was PBMCs. The receptors come from a middle-aged woman in good health and CMV-seropositive. CDR3s include the opening cysteine and the closing phenylalanine or tryptophan. The D gene is left open where the match is weak. A clone size is listed for some rows: how often the clone was seen (once, few, many), or a class if it is expanded.

CDR3 protein	CDR3 DNA	D gene	clone size	V gene	J gene
CASSLAGGGYEQYF	TGTGCCAGCAGCTTAGCCGGGGGTGGCTACGAGCAGTACTTC	NA	NA	TRBV7-2	TRBJ2-7
CASSPPAGYTEAFF	TGTGCCAGCAGCCCCCCGGCAGGGTACACTGAAGCTTTCTTT	NA	NA	TRBV16	TRBJ1-1
CASTQGLAHYEQYF	TGTGCCAGCACTCAGGGACTAGCCCACTACGAGCAGTACTTC	TRBD2	NA	TRBV6-6	TRBJ2-7
CASSRDSGSSYNEQFF	TGTGCCAGCAGCCGGGACTCCGGTAGCTCCTACAATGAGCAGTTCTTC	NA	NA	TRBV11-1	TRBJ2-1
CASNRGIYGVGGYTF	TGTGCCAGCAACCGAGGGATTTACGGGGTGGGAGGCTACACCTTC	NA	NA	TRBV6-5	TRBJ1-2
CASSPGRVGTEAFF	TGTGCCAGCTCACCCGGCAGGGTCGGGACTGAAGCTTTCTTT	NA	once	TRBV18	TRBJ1-1
CATSSGQGAKPQHF	TGTGCCACCAGCAGTGGACAGGGGGCTAAGCCCCAGCATTTT	TRBD1	once	TRBV15	TRBJ1-5
CASSVATGGGGGSTDTQYF	TGTGCCAGCAGCGTAGCGACGGGGGGCGGAGGAGGAAGCACAGATACGCAGTATTTT	NA	NA	TRBV9	TRBJ2-3
CASSSSPGTGEKGTGELFF	TGTGCCAGCAGCTCCTCCCCCGGGACAGGGGAAAAGGGCACCGGGGAGCTGTTTTTT	TRBD1	few	TRBV7-9	TRBJ2-2
CASSPPGTGYEQYF	TGTGCCAGCAGCCCTCCCGGGACAGGTTACGAGCAGTACTTC	TRBD1	once	TRBV14	TRBJ2-7
CASRPDTSGNTIYF	TGTGCCAGCAGGCCAGACACCTCTGGAAACACCATATATTTT	NA	NA	TRBV6-1	TRBJ1-3
CASSRTSGGKDTEAFF	TGTGCCAGCAGCCGCACCTCAGGGGGCAAGGACACTGAAGCTTTCTTT	TRBD1	NA	TRBV9	TRBJ1-1
CASSPEQTTGELFF	TGTGCCAGCTCACCAGAACAGACCACCGGGGAGCTGTTTTTT	NA	NA	TRBV18	TRBJ2-2
CASSPGGLTEAFF	TGTGCCAGCAGCCCGGGAGGGCTAACTGAAGCTTTCTTT	NA	few	TRBV7-9	TRBJ1-1
CASSSQENYGYTF	TGTGCCAGCAGCTCTCAAGAGAACTATGGCTACACCTTC	NA	NA	TRBV7-9	TRBJ1-2
CASSSQPGQNTEAFF	TGTGCCAGCAGCTCGCAACCGGGACAGAACACTGAAGCTTTCTTT	NA	few	TRBV7-9	TRBJ1-1
CASSYRNRGTEAFF	TGTGCCAGCAGTTACAGAAACAGGGGAACTGAAGCTTTCTTT	TRBD1	few	TRBV6-5	TRBJ1-1
CASSQDLGKKTQYF	TGCGCCAGCAGCCAAGATCTGGGCAAGAAGACCCAGTACTTC	NA	NA	TRBV4-3	TRBJ2-5
CASRPHGSTDTQYF	TGTGCCAGCAGGCCTCACGGTAGCACAGATACGCAGTATTTT	NA	NA	TRBV2	TRBJ2-3
CASSPSGTALSEAFF	TGTGCCAGCTCACCCTCCGGGACAGCCCTATCTGAAGCTTTCTTT	TRBD1	NA	TRBV18	TRBJ1-1
CASSVASDRGPGNTIYF	TGTGCCAGCAGCGTAGCATCGGACAGGGGCCCCGGAAACACCATATATTTT	TRBD1	NA	TRBV9	TRBJ1-3
CSVEIRDRGNTGELFF	TGCAGCGTTGAAATTCGGGACAGGGGGAACACCGGGGAGCTGTTTTTT	TRBD1	NA	TRBV29-1	TRBJ2-2
CASSFRVSGYTF	TGTGCCAGCAGCTTCAGGGTTTCTGGCTACACCTTC	NA	NA	TRBV7-8	TRBJ1-2
CASTRTGGIAEAFF	TGTGCCAGCACTCGGACGGGGGGTATCGCTGAAGCTTTCTTT	NA	NA	TRBV6-5	TRBJ1-1
CASSPDRESEKLFF	TGTGCCAGCAGCCCGGACAGGGAGAGTGAAAAACTGTTTTTT	TRBD1	few	TRBV6-1	TRBJ1-4
CASSPGGNNEQFF	TGTGCCAGCAGCCCGGGTGGAAACAATGAGCAGTTCTTC	NA	NA	TRBV7-3	TRBJ2-1
CSVEARDRGQVGYGYTF	TGCAGCGTTGAAGCTAGGGACAGGGGGCAAGTTGGGTATGGCTACACCTTC	TRBD1	few	TRBV29-1	TRBJ1-2
CASTPGTVGNTEAFF	TGTGCCAGCACACCCGGGACAGTCGGGAACACTGAAGCTTTCTTT	TRBD1	NA	TRBV2	TRBJ1-1
CASSEIDTSYYGYTF	TGTGCCAGCAGTGAAATAGACACTTCGTACTATGGCTACACCTTC	NA	NA	TRBV6-1	TRBJ1-2
CASSLGWAGLDGEAFF	TGTGCCAGCAGCTTGGGATGGGCAGGCCTGGATGGTGAAGCTTTCTTT	NA	NA	TRBV5-4	TRBJ1-1
CASSSGYTGELFF	TGTGCCAGCAGTTCAGGTTATACCGGGGAGCTGTTTTTT	NA	few	TRBV6-6	TRBJ2-2
CATSRGRTELYGYTF	TGTGCCACCAGCAGGGGAAGGACAGAACTTTATGGCTACACCTTC	NA	few	TRBV15	TRBJ1-2
CATSIQGRGTEAFF	TGCGCCACCTCGATCCAAGGGCGGGGCACTGAAGCTTTCTTT	NA	NA	TRBV5-1	TRBJ1-1
CASSRTWYQETQYF	TGTGCCAGCAGTCGGACTTGGTACCAAGAGACCCAGTACTTC	NA	NA	TRBV27	TRBJ2-5
CASSGTGGYTEAFF	TGTGCCAGCAGTGGGACAGGGGGCTACACTGAAGCTTTCTTT	TRBD1	NA	TRBV2	TRBJ1-1
CASSRDRARGGYSWEQYF	TGTGCCAGCAGCCGAGACAGGGCGCGCGGGGGATACTCTTGGGAGCAGTACTTC	NA	NA	TRBV4-2	TRBJ2-7
CASSWAGSYEQYF	TGTGCCAGCAGCTGGGCCGGGAGCTACGAGCAGTACTTC	NA	NA	TRBV5-4	TRBJ2-7
CASSQESRDYTGGGQETQYF	TGCGCCAGCAGCCAAGAATCCCGAGATTATACAGGGGGTGGACAAGAGACCCAGTACTTC	TRBD1	NA	TRBV4-1	TRBJ2-5
CASSSRTGTSYEQYF	TGTGCCAGCAGCTCCCGGACAGGTACCTCCTACGAGCAGTACTTC	TRBD1	once	TRBV7-2	TRBJ2-7
CASSLQGRGYTF	TGTGCCAGCAGCTTACAGGGGCGAGGCTACACCTTC	NA	NA	TRBV7-9	TRBJ1-2
CASSSRNTEAFF	TGTGCCAGCAGCTCTCGGAACACTGAAGCTTTCTTT	NA	NA	TRBV25-1	TRBJ1-1
CASSARQGAFGYTF	TGTGCCAGCAGCGCTCGACAGGGGGCCTTTGGCTACACCTTC	TRBD1	NA	TRBV7-9	TRBJ1-2
CASSFYSNQPQHF	TGTGCCAGCAGCTTTTATAGCAATCAGCCCCAGCATTTT	NA	once	TRBV7-8	TRBJ1-5
CASSLAQEQYF	TGCGCCAGCAGCCTCGCGCAAGAGCAGTACTTC	NA	NA	TRBV23-1	TRBJ2-7
CASSLGSSYEQYF	TGCGCCAGCAGCCTGGGTAGCTCCTACGAGCAGTACTTC	NA	NA	TRBV5-1	TRBJ2-7
CASTRRGGRDEQFF	TGTGCCAGCACCCGCCGCGGGGGGCGTGATGAGCAGTTCTTC	TRBD2	NA	TRBV9	TRBJ2-1
CSVNGAGQGYYGYTF	TGCAGCGTCAACGGGGCGGGACAGGGATACTATGGCTACACCTTC	TRBD1	NA	TRBV29-1	TRBJ1-2
CASSQTRGQGYHEQFF	TGTGCCAGCAGCCAGACGCGGGGACAGGGGTATCATGAGCAGTTCTTC	TRBD1	once	TRBV14	TRBJ2-1
CASSPTRDLKPQHF	TGTGCCAGCTCACCTACGAGGGATCTCAAGCCCCAGCATTTT	NA	NA	TRBV18	TRBJ1-5
CASSQDFYGYTF	TGTGCCAGCAGCCAGGACTTTTATGGCTACACCTTC	NA	NA	TRBV2	TRBJ1-2
CASSSYRESAEAFF	TGTGCCAGCAGCTCTTACAGGGAAAGCGCTGAAGCTTTCTTT	NA	once	TRBV7-9	TRBJ1-1